This is a list of T cell receptor beta chains from one sample in a study of Graves' ophthalmopathy and Graves' hyperthyroidism. TCRdb independently ran MiXCR on the multiplex PCR reads; one entry per CDR3 protein. Counted here are some 380,000 distinct CDR3 sequences, 15% occurring once; the ten biggest clones make up about 7%. Sequenced sample: peripheral blood. All receptors come from a woman between 18 and 29 years old with stable Graves' hyperthyroidism. The CDR3 runs from the conserved cysteine through the conserved F or W. The order of the fields is V gene, J gene, CDR3 protein.

>TRBV29-1|TRBJ2-7
CSVGARLSYEQYF
>TRBV6-1|TRBJ1-2
CASSELWTGTNYGYTF
>TRBV6-1|TRBJ2-7
CASSERQVSNEQYF
>TRBV2|TRBJ1-5
CASSWDLSQPQHF
>TRBV19|TRBJ2-2
CASSILGQGPTRGLFF
>TRBV11-2|TRBJ1-6
CASSLGVANSPLHF
>TRBV24-1|TRBJ2-5
CATSDLSTGIQETQYF
>TRBV3-1|TRBJ1-5
CASSQRGTDQPQHF
>TRBV28|TRBJ1-1
CASRLGQDGAEAFF
>TRBV5-6|TRBJ1-1
CASSAAGHTEAFF
>TRBV5-1|TRBJ1-6
CASRSQGSPLHF
>TRBV27|TRBJ1-2
CASSFSGEEYYGYTF
>TRBV6-2/TRBV6-3|TRBJ2-2
CASSYRLAGANTGELFF
>TRBV10-3|TRBJ2-2
CAITWDTNTGELFF
>TRBV6-1|TRBJ2-5
CASSVQGGETQYF
>TRBV29-1|TRBJ1-1
CSVQGQPDTEAFF
>TRBV2|TRBJ1-3
CASSEALGRRNTIYF
>TRBV7-8|TRBJ1-3
CASSLAGGLGNTIYF
>TRBV6-5|TRBJ1-1
CASSYSGQGTMNTEAFF
>TRBV24-1|TRBJ1-2
CATSDLRGYGYTF
>TRBV19|TRBJ2-2
CASSNLAGVNTGELFF
>TRBV10-3|TRBJ2-2
CAIGAFGTGFIGELFF